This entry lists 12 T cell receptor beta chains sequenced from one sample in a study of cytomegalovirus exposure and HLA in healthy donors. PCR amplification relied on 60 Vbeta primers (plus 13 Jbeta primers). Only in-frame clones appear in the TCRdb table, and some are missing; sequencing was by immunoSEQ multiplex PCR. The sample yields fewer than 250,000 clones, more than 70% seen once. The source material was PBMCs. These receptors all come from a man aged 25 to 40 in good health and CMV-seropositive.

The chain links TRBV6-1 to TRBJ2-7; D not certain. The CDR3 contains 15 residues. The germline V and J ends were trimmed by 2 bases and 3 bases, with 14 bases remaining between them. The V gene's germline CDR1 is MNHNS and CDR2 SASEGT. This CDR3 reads CASSEQMVKFYEQYF. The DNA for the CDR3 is TGTGCCAGCAGTGAACAGATGGTGAAATTCTACGAGCAGTACTTC.

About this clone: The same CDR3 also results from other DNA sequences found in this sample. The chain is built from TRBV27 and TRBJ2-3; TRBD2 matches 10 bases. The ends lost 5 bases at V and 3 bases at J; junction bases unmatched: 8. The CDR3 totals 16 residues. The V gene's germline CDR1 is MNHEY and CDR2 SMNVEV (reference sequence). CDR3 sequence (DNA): TGTGCCAGCAGTCGGGCTAGCGGGAGTTTAACAGATACGCAGTATTTT. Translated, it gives CASSRASGSLTDTQYF.

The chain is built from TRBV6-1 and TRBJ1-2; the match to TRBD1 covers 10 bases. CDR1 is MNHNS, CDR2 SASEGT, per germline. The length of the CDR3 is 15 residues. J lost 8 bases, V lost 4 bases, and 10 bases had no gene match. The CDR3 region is CASSVPGQGTRGYTF. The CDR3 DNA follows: TGTGCCAGCAGTGTACCGGGACAGGGGACCAGAGGCTACACCTTC.

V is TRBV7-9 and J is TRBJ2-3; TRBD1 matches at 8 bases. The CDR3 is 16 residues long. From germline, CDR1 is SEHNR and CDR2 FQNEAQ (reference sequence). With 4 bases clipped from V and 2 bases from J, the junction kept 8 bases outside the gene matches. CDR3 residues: CASSYSWDRSTDTQYF. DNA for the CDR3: TGTGCCAGCAGCTATTCCTGGGACAGGTCCACAGATACGCAGTATTTT.

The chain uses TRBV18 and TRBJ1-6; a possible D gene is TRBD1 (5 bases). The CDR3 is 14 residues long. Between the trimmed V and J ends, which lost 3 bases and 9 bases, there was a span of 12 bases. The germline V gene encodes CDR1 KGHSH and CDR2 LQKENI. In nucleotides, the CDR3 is TGTGCCAGCTCACCGACAGACGTGCGTTCACCCCTCCACTTT. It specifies CASSPTDVRSPLHF.

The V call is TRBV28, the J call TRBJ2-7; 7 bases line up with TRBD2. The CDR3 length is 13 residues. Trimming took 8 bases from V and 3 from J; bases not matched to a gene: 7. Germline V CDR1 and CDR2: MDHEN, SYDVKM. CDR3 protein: CASGPSGDYEQYF. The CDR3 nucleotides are TGTGCCAGCGGCCCTAGCGGAGACTACGAGCAGTACTTC.

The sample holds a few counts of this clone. CDR3 nucleotides: TGTGCCAGCAGCCCGAGAGGAGTAGCGGGGGTAGGTAATGAGCAGTTCTTC. This sequence encodes CASSPRGVAGVGNEQFF. The chain is built from TRBV21-1 and TRBJ2-1; TRBD2, as called in the table, went unchecked against the DNA. TRBV21-1 is described as a pseudogene. The CDR3 spans 17 residues.

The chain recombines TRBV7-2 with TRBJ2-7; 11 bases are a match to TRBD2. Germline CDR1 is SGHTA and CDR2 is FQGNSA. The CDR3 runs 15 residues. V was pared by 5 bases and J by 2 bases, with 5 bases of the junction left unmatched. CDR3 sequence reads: CASSGGTSGPYEQYF. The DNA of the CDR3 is TGTGCCAGCAGCGGAGGGACTAGCGGCCCCTACGAGCAGTACTTC.

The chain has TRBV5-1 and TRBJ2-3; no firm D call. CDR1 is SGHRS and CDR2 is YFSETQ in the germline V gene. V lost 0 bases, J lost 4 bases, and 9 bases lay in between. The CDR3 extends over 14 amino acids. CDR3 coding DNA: TGCGCCAGCAGCTTGGGGCAAGATGCAGATACGCAGTATTTT. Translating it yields CASSLGQDADTQYF.

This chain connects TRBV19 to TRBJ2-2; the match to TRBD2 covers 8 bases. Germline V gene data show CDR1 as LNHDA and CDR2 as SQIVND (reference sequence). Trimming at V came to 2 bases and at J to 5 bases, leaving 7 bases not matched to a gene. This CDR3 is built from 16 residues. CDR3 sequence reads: CASSIPGGARTGELFF. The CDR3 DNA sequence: TGTGCCAGTAGTATACCCGGGGGGGCTAGGACCGGGGAGCTGTTTTTT.

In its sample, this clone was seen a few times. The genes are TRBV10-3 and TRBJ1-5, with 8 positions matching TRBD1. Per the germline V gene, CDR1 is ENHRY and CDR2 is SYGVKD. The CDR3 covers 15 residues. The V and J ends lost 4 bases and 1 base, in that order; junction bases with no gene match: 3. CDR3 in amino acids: CAISVGQGSNQPQHF. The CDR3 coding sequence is TGTGCCATCAGTGTCGGACAGGGCAGCAATCAGCCCCAGCATTTT.

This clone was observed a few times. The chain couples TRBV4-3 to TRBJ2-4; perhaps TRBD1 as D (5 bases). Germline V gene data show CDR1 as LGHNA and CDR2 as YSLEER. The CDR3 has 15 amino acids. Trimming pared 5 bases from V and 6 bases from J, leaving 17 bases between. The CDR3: CASSYSFDSLNIQYF. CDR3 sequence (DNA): TGCGCCAGCAGCTATTCCTTCGACAGCCTAAACATTCAGTACTTC.